This T cell receptor (beta chain) was obtained from a study of PD-L1 blockade in urothelial cancer. Germline V gene data show CDR1 as LGHNA and CDR2 as YNFKEQ. V dropped 1 base and J dropped 1 base, with 11 bases sitting between them. The CDR3 runs 15 residues. The repertoire was sequenced with immunoSEQ multiplex PCR; TCRdb's copy has only in-frame clones and lacks some. The repertoire includes about 52,000 clones, approximately 84% of them detected once, and about 5.8% sits in the top ten. The chain recombines TRBV4-2 with TRBJ2-7, with D unclear. This TCR was sampled from a middle-aged man with urothelial cancer. Sequencing used PBMCs, obtained around atezolizumab (anti-PD-L1) treatment. This CDR3 reads CASSQAPGSSYEQYF. Here the CDR3 DNA reads TGTGCCAGCAGCCAAGCGCCCGGGTCATCCTACGAGCAGTACTTC.